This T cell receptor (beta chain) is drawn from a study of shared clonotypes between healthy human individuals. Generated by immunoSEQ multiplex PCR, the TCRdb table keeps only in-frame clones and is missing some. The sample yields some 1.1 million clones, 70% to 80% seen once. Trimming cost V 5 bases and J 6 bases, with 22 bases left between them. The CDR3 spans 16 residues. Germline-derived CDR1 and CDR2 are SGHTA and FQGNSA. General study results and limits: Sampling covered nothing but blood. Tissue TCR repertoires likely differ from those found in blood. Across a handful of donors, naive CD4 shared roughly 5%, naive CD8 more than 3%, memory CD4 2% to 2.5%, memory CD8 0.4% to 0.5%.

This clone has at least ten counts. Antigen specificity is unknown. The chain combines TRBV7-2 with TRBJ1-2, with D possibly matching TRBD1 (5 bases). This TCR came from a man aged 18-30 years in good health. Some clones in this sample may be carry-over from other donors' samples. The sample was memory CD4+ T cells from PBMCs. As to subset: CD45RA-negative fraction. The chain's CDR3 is CASSQFTPRQGDGYTF. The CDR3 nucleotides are TGTGCCAGCAGCCAATTTACCCCCAGGCAGGGAGATGGCTACACCTTC.